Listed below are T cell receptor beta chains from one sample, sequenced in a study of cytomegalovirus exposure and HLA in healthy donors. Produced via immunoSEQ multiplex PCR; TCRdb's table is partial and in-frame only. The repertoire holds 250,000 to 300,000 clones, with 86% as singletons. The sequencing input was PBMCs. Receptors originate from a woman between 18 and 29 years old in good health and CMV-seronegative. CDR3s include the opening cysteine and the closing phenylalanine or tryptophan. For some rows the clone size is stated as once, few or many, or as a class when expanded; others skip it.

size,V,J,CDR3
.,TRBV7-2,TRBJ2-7,CASSGRRVTGVGEQYF
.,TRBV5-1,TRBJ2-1,CASSWGVAYNEQFF
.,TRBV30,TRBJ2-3,CAWSVTRTSGSRTDTQYF
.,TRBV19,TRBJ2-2,CASTQAGGANTGELFF
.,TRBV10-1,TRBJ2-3,CASTSGGADTQYF
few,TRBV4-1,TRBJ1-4,CASSPRDRVVSNEKLFF
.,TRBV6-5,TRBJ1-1,CASSYGLVTGNTEAFF
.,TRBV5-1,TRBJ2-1,CASSLGRGATYNEQFF
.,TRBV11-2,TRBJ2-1,CASSSYAASGPNEQFF
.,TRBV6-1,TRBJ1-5,CASSERGAGNQPQHF
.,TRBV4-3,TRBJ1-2,CASSRQQGYYGYTF
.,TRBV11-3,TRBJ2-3,CASSSGRGVTQYF
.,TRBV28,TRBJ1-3,CASSLFSGNTIYF
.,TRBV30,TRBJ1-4,CAWSVAGMREKLFF
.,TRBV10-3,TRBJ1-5,CAISSGQQINQPQHF
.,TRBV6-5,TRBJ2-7,CASSPRGNTYEQYF
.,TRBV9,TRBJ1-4,CASSVGRGREKLFF
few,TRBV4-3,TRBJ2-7,CASSQSPGYEQYF
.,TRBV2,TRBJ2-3,CASSQRGLLGDTQYF
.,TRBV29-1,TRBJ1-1,CSVDSDGSTEAFF
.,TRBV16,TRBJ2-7,CASSQPGQGFHEQYF
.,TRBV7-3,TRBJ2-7,CASSLAGTSVYEQYF
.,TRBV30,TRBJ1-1,CAWSAELSGATEAFF
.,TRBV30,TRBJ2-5,CAWRYSQETQYF
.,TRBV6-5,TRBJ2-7,CASSYRQGTGSYEQYF
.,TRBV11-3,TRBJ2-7,CASSLRQGDSEQYF
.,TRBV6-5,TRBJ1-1,CASSYSWTGQTEAFF
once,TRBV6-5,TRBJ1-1,CASSPGWNTEAFF
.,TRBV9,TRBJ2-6,CASKPTGGLGGANVLTF
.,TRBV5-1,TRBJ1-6,CASSLARRDIHNSPLHF
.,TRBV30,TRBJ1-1,CAWGGRAGNTEAFF
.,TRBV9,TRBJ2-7,CASSVGQGPFYEQYF
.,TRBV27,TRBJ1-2,CASSLYGGDRLYNYGYTF
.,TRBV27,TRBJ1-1,CASSLSYRTGGGTEAFF
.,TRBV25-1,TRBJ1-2,CASSDIVGPAGGNGYTF
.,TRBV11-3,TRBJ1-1,CASSLDGGQIGGTEAFF
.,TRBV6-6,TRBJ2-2,CASSTDRTNTGELFF
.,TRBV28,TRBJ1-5,CASSSPSRQNQPQHF
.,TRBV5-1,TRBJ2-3,CASSLILTDTQYF
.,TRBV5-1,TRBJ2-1,CASSLGGKGSSYNEQFF
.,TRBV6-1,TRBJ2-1,CASSDPSGILTNEQFF
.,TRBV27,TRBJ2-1,CASGPPGLAGVREQFF
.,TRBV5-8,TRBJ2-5,CASSLGSGETQYF
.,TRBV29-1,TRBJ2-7,CSVVGSYEQYF
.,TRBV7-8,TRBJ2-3,CASSPPPRGSTDTQYF
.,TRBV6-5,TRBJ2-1,CASRETGVYNEQFF
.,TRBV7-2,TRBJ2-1,CASSWDRGGVNEQFF
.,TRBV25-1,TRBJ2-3,CASSEFGTGVADTQYF
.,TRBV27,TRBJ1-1,CASSLTARPNTEAFF
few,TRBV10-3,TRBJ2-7,CAISEWVLAGEQYF
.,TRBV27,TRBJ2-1,CASSGNQGSLLSYNEQFF
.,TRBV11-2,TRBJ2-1,CASSPVGRVDNEQFF
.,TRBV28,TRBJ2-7,CASSFGQGYEQYF